This T cell receptor (beta chain) was captured in a study of T cell repertoires in cytomegalovirus infection. Whole-study context: Signatures in public TCR beta sequences pointed to both CMV infection and matching HLA type.

TCRdb called the reads again in MiXCR, with one record for every CDR3 protein. The sample includes some 800,000 distinct CDR3 sequences, 25% to 30% of them seen just once. This clonotype was detected many times. What it recognizes is unknown. The CDR3 length is 17 residues. Trimming removed 2 bases at V and 7 bases at J, with 21 bases between. Germline V gene lookup returns CDR1 SEHNR and CDR2 FQNEAQ (reference sequence). The V and J genes are TRBV7-9 and TRBJ2-1, with D perhaps given as TRBD1 or TRBD2 (6 bases each). The TCR originated in a human donor in good health (CMV status not recorded). Some clones in this sample may be carry-over from other donors' samples. This sample comprised cultured CD8+ T cells from PBMCs, obtained from culture after CMV antigen stimulation. The CDR3 DNA follows: TGTGCCAGCAGCTTATTTATGACAGGCGGGGCTAGGAATGAGCAGTTCTTC. This codes for CASSLFMTGGARNEQFF.